Listed below are T cell receptor beta chains from one sample, sequenced in a study of blood T cell repertoires in COVID-19. Using immunoSEQ multiplex PCR, the repertoire was profiled, and TCRdb retains in-frame clones only, with some absent. The table shows roughly 220,000 clones, with approximately 78% occurring only once. The specimen sequenced was peripheral blood. Receptors originate from a woman older than 75 with COVID-19, enrolled during active disease. CDR3s include the opening cysteine and the closing phenylalanine or tryptophan. Expanded clones get a size class; other rows say once, few or many, or leave the size out.

CDR3 | J | V | size
CASSIRTGENTEAFF | TRBJ1-1 | TRBV7-2 | .
CATSDLSVRQGSSYNSPLHF | TRBJ1-6 | TRBV24-1 | .
CASSLRLAKGSYNEQFF | TRBJ2-1 | TRBV5-1 | .
CASSQIDGGGDTQYF | TRBJ2-3 | TRBV4-3 | .
CASSQEGTGLQNTIYF | TRBJ1-3 | TRBV3-1/TRBV3-2 | hyperexpanded
CASSPRATNTGELFF | TRBJ2-2 | TRBV27 | .
CASLRTGTDYGYTF | TRBJ1-2 | TRBV2 | .
CASSSGTVVYEQYF | TRBJ2-7 | TRBV28 | .
CASSLSGPPYGYTF | TRBJ1-2 | TRBV5-1 | .
CASSLTGWPISGNTIYF | TRBJ1-3 | TRBV5-1 | few
CATRDSNSPLHF | TRBJ1-6 | TRBV28 | .
CASSSIQVTEAFF | TRBJ1-1 | TRBV7-9 | .
CASSYSSAGQETQYF | TRBJ2-5 | TRBV6-2/TRBV6-3 | few
CSARPMGRSTF | TRBJ1-2 | TRBV20-1 | .
CASSNDRFQETQYF | TRBJ2-5 | TRBV5-1 | .
CASSPTSGASYYEQYF | TRBJ2-7 | TRBV7-2 | .
CASSFNGRGTDTQYF | TRBJ2-3 | TRBV5-1 | few
CASSSGGSYEQYF | TRBJ2-7 | TRBV5-6 | .
CASSWTGGHGYTF | TRBJ1-2 | TRBV12-3/TRBV12-4 | .
CASSHWLAGGPGDTQYF | TRBJ2-3 | TRBV4-2 | .
CASSLDRGVYTF | TRBJ1-2 | TRBV5-4 | .
CASSPGDVSAEAFF | TRBJ1-1 | TRBV6-5 | .
CASSEAKYMGAQPQHF | TRBJ1-5 | TRBV6-1 | .
CASSPYGGPEAFF | TRBJ1-1 | TRBV7-9 | .
CSVDEYQETQYF | TRBJ2-5 | TRBV29-1 | .
CASSSGGSNQPQHF | TRBJ1-5 | TRBV18 | .
CAWKTGGPGTDTQYF | TRBJ2-3 | TRBV5-4 | once
CASSLAGPKAAEAFF | TRBJ1-1 | TRBV5-1 | .
CASRPGQKSNQPQHF | TRBJ1-5 | TRBV7-4 | .
CATRGTRTGELFF | TRBJ2-2 | TRBV24-1 | .
CASSLAGTSGLNEQFF | TRBJ2-1 | TRBV28 | .
CALEEGSSYNEQFF | TRBJ2-1 | TRBV30 | once
CSVEAGTGNYGYTF | TRBJ1-2 | TRBV29-1 | .
CASSPSGATNEKLFF | TRBJ1-4 | TRBV18 | .
CASSDRRRNTEAFF | TRBJ1-1 | TRBV6-1 | .
CASSLSQGQSKAFF | TRBJ1-1 | TRBV7-2 | .
CASSFAGGSYNSPLHF | TRBJ1-6 | TRBV7-3 | .
CASSPERAGASHNEQFF | TRBJ2-1 | TRBV6-2/TRBV6-3 | .
CASRFRGQGPQHF | TRBJ1-5 | TRBV6-5 | .
CAISQGGTGNYGYTF | TRBJ1-2 | TRBV10-3 | .
CAISAQGSGSGANVLTF | TRBJ2-6 | TRBV10-3 | .
CASSPTLGSSYNEQFF | TRBJ2-1 | TRBV5-1 | .
CASTPPGQPYYGYTF | TRBJ1-2 | TRBV28 | .
CASSKDFRGQFF | TRBJ2-1 | TRBV7-2 | .
CASSSGLAGGRRDEQFF | TRBJ2-1 | TRBV19 | .
CASSQEAGGLNTGELFF | TRBJ2-2 | TRBV4-3 | .
CSAREGYGYTF | TRBJ1-2 | TRBV20-1 | .
CASSLVGANTEAFF | TRBJ1-1 | TRBV6-5 | .